These T cell receptor beta chains were read from a single sample in a study of identical twins. From the 5' RACE reads, TCRdb called clonotypes with MiXCR, one entry per CDR3 protein. The profile shows around 490,000 distinct CDR3 sequences, more than 20% of them singletons. Another study also made use of these data, one on yellow fever vaccine responses in identical twins.

Sequences were obtained from CD4+ T cells sorted from blood. These receptors were obtained from a woman younger than 35 in good health. CDR3s include the opening cysteine and the closing phenylalanine or tryptophan. The D gene is left open where the match is weak. The size of a clone is reported for some rows only, either as once, few or many, or as a class for expanded clones.

TRBJ2-5	few	TRBD2	TRBV7-9	TGTGCCAGCAGCTCGTTGGTCTTTAGGGAGGGGGAGACCCAGTACTTC	CASSSLVFREGETQYF
TRBJ1-5	few	-	TRBV7-8	TGTGCCAGCAGCCCAGCGGCGGGGGCCAATCAGCCCCAGCATTTT	CASSPAAGANQPQHF
TRBJ2-7	once	TRBD1	TRBV5-1	TGCGCCAGCAGCCCGTGGGCGACAGGGTCCTACGAGCAGTACTTC	CASSPWATGSYEQYF
TRBJ2-5	-	-	TRBV7-7	TGTGCCAGCAGCTTAGGGGTGGGGCCTCAAGAGACCCAGTACTTC	CASSLGVGPQETQYF
TRBJ2-3	few	TRBD1	TRBV19	TGTGCCAGTAGTATCGACAGGGGGGCAGATACGCAGTATTTT	CASSIDRGADTQYF
TRBJ2-1	-	TRBD1	TRBV10-3	TGTGCCATCAGCGCAAGGGCGGGACAGGGTTTGAATGAGCAGTTCTTC	CAISARAGQGLNEQFF
TRBJ2-3	many	-	TRBV10-3	TGTGCCATCAGGGGGATACAGGGAGATACGCAGTATTTT	CAIRGIQGDTQYF
TRBJ1-1	few	TRBD1	TRBV6-5	TGTGCCAGCAGTTACGCGGGACAGTCCATTGAAGCTTTCTTT	CASSYAGQSIEAFF
TRBJ2-1	-	-	TRBV7-9	TGTGCCAGCAGCCCCCAAGGTACCGAGCAGTTCTTC	CASSPQGTEQFF
TRBJ2-7	few	-	TRBV27	TGTGCCAGCAGCCCAAGCCCCTACGGGTCCACCGAGCAGTACTTC	CASSPSPYGSTEQYF
TRBJ2-5	few	-	TRBV5-1	TGCGCCAGCAGCTTGATAGGGCAAGAGACCCAGTACTTC	CASSLIGQETQYF
TRBJ2-1	few	TRBD2	TRBV5-1	TGCGCCAGCAGCCAAGGACTAGCGGCCCGAGGGGGGGAGCAGTTCTTC	CASSQGLAARGGEQFF
TRBJ2-1	-	-	TRBV29-1	TGCAGCGTTGGGGCCTTGACGGGAGGGGGCGATGAGCAGTTCTTC	CSVGALTGGGDEQFF
TRBJ2-3	-	TRBD2	TRBV5-1	TGCGCCAGCAGCTTGGAGGTGGCTAGCGGGACGATTGCGGCGCAGTATTTT	CASSLEVASGTIAAQYF
TRBJ2-1	few	TRBD1	TRBV18	TGTGCCAGCTCTCCACCGGGACAGGGGGCGCTTGAGCAGTTCTTC	CASSPPGQGALEQFF
TRBJ2-3	-	-	TRBV7-9	TGTGCCAGCAGCTTAGGAAGGGCCCCAGATACGCAGTATTTT	CASSLGRAPDTQYF
TRBJ2-1	few	TRBD1	TRBV6-1	TGTGCCAGCAGCCCAGACAGGGCGCCGAACAATGAGCAGTTCTTC	CASSPDRAPNNEQFF
TRBJ2-5	-	-	TRBV6-5	TGTGCCAGCAGTTACGACAGCCCAGTGGGGACCCAGTACTTC	CASSYDSPVGTQYF
TRBJ2-3	-	TRBD2	TRBV5-1	TGCGCCAGCAGCTTGGTGGTAGCGGGAGGGGGCACAGATACGCAGTATTTT	CASSLVVAGGGTDTQYF
TRBJ2-7	-	-	TRBV12-3/TRBV12-4	TGTGCCAGCCTTGGGAGCTGGAGACCCTACGAGCAGTACTTC	CASLGSWRPYEQYF
TRBJ2-2	few	TRBD1	TRBV6-1	TGTGCCAGCAGTGACGACAGGGGGCAAACCGGGGAGCTGTTTTTT	CASSDDRGQTGELFF
TRBJ2-5	-	-	TRBV23-1	TGCGCCAGCACAACAGGGTCCGGAGAGACCCAGTACTTC	CASTTGSGETQYF
TRBJ1-6	many	TRBD1	TRBV4-2	TGTGCCAGCAGCCAACCTCCGGGACAGGGAGTTTCACCCCTCCACTTT	CASSQPPGQGVSPLHF
TRBJ1-2	-	-	TRBV29-1	TGCAGCGCTGAAAGGGGAGGAGGCTACACCTTC	CSAERGGGYTF
TRBJ2-1	-	-	TRBV7-8	TGTGCCAGCAGCTCCTACCCGAGCTCCTACAATGAGCAGTTCTTC	CASSSYPSSYNEQFF
TRBJ2-2	-	-	TRBV20-1	TGCAGTGCTAGAGATCTTAGTGGGGGGCGAACCGGGGAGCTGTTTTTT	CSARDLSGGRTGELFF
TRBJ2-3	many	TRBD1	TRBV5-1	TGCGCCAGCAGCTTAACAGGGGGCCCAGATACGCAGTATTTT	CASSLTGGPDTQYF
TRBJ1-1	-	-	TRBV5-1	TGCGCCAGAGCTCGGAGACAGCAGAACACTGAAGCTTTCTTT	CARARRQQNTEAFF
TRBJ2-7	many	-	TRBV12-3/TRBV12-4	TGTGCCAGCAGCCAGGAGAGGATGGACCGAAGCTCCTACGAGCAGTACTTC	CASSQERMDRSSYEQYF
TRBJ1-1	-	-	TRBV14	TGTGCCAGCAGCCAGTTTACTGAAGCTTTCTTT	CASSQFTEAFF